The sequence of this TCR beta chain was determined in a study of TIL therapy for anti-PD-1-resistant metastatic lung cancer. Study-level information: By whole-exome sequencing, median non-synonymous tumor mutation burden was over 1.2 mutations per megabase. Findings and limits, study-wide: Many TIL product clones were absent from baseline tumor, suggesting clonal contraction.

Time point: pre-treatment sample, taken before nivolumab and TIL therapy. Tumor tissue came from excised metastases, mostly pleural nodules or supraclavicular lymph nodes. From germline, CDR1 is SGHAT and CDR2 FQDESV (reference sequence). Trimming cost V 5 bases and J 1 base, with 8 bases left between them. The CDR3 has 13 residues. Remarks on this clone: The target antigen is unknown.

The libraries were made with immunoSEQ v3. TCRdb keeps only in-frame clones here, not all; method: immunoSEQ multiplex PCR. The repertoire holds over 10,000 clones, with around 66% as singletons. The V gene is TRBV11-1, the J gene TRBJ1-1, with D maybe TRBD1 (6 bases). Sequencing used tumor tissue, obtained at baseline. The TCR sequence derives from a woman between 25 and 80 years old with non-small cell lung cancer. This CDR3 reads CASSRTENTEAFF. CDR3 in DNA: TGTGCCAGCAGCAGGACAGAGAACACTGAAGCTTTCTTT.